The next 8 T cell receptor beta chains were all read from a single sample in a study of immune evolution from preneoplasia to lung adenocarcinoma. Method: immunoSEQ multiplex PCR; TCRdb's copy keeps in-frame clones and lacks some. Of approximately 5,100 clones in the sample, around 76% are singletons; the top ten hold around 8.8%. Sample: FFPE adjacent normal lung tissue. The receptor set was obtained from a person aged 55-80 years with lung adenocarcinoma.

The chain is built from TRBV5-5 and TRBJ2-5; 7 positions match TRBD2. V gave up 0 bases and J gave up 5 bases; unmatched junction bases: 16. The CDR3 has 18 residues. Germline V gene data show CDR1 as SGHKS and CDR2 as YYEKEE (reference sequence). The CDR3 DNA reads as TGTGCCAGCAGCTTGGATTTGGGGGGGAACTACAGGTCGGAGACCCAGTACTTC. Its translation is CASSLDLGGNYRSETQYF.

The rearrangement links TRBV7-8 to TRBJ1-2; D gene uncertain. V was trimmed by 0 bases and J by 4 bases, leaving 6 bases between them. CDR3 length: 13 residues. In germline, CDR1 is SGHVS, CDR2 FQNEAQ. CDR3 loop: CASSLAESYGYTF. CDR3 nucleotides: TGTGCCAGCAGCTTAGCGGAGAGCTATGGCTACACCTTC.

The chain recombines TRBV4-1 with TRBJ1-1; D not resolved. The CDR3 runs 17 residues. V dropped 5 bases and J dropped 1 base, with 20 bases sitting between them. The germline gives CDR1 MGHRA, CDR2 YSYEKL. The CDR3 sequence: CASSTLWSWGGNTEAFF. The CDR3 DNA sequence: TGCGCCAGCAGCACCCTTTGGTCCTGGGGAGGGAACACTGAAGCTTTCTTT.

The rearrangement links TRBV2 to TRBJ2-2; tentative D call: TRBD2 (5 bases). Germline CDR1 is SNHLY and CDR2 is FYNNEI. V lost 6 bases and J 0 bases, leaving 8 bases between the germline ends. This CDR3 has 14 residues. The CDR3 spells CASRAGPNTGELFF. The DNA for the CDR3 is TGTGCCAGCAGGGCGGGTCCGAACACCGGGGAGCTGTTTTTT.

The V call is TRBV21-1, the J call TRBJ2-1; TRBD1 is the table's D call and was not checked against the DNA. TRBV21-1 is flagged as a pseudogene. The CDR3 spans 16 residues. The CDR3, as DNA: TGTGCCAGCAGCGGAGCTTTGGGACAGTCAAACAATGAGCAGTTCTTC. As protein: CASSGALGQSNNEQFF.

This clone was seen a few times. V usage is TRBV4-3 and J usage is TRBJ1-2; perhaps TRBD1 as D (5 bases). The CDR3 covers 14 residues. With 0 bases removed from V and 7 bases from J, the gap between germline ends came to 12 bases. Germline V gene sequence: CDR1 LGHNA, CDR2 YSLEER. Here the CDR3 DNA reads TGCGCCAGCAGCCAAGAGGCGGGGGTCCCTGGCTACACCTTC. Translating gives CASSQEAGVPGYTF.

The V call is TRBV7-8, the J call TRBJ2-1; D might be TRBD2 (5 bases). Germline V gene data show CDR1 as SGHVS and CDR2 as FQNEAQ. The CDR3 is 16 amino acids. The V end lost 4 bases, the J end lost 0 bases, and 13 bases lay between the germline ends. In nucleotides, the CDR3 is TGTGCCAGCAGCTCATACGGGGAAAGCTCCTACAATGAGCAGTTCTTC. This gives the protein CASSSYGESSYNEQFF.

Details on this clone: The junction departs from the called germline gene at one end, perhaps through a read error. The rearrangement uses TRBV5-1 and TRBJ2-1; 8 nucleotides match TRBD2. This CDR3 is 13 amino acids long. Germline CDR1 is SGHRS and CDR2 is YFSETQ. The CDR3, as DNA: TGCGCCAGCAGCTCGGAACCGACTAGCGTGTCCCTCTTC. This sequence encodes CASSSEPTSVSLF.